This TCR beta chain derives from a study of blood T cell repertoires in COVID-19. In the study overall: Nucleic acid was either cDNA or gDNA, and it came from T cells, B-cell-depleted T cells, or PBMCs.

Recruitment covered about two dozen US areas and drew participants whose ages spanned roughly 18 to 90 years. Self-reported history from a screening survey and questionnaire set each donor's cohort. Recovered status applied to Cohort 3 donors who had two consecutive negative PCRs. It also applied to those with clearance or with symptom resolution. CDR1 is MNHNS, CDR2 SASEGT, per germline. Trimming took off 0 bases at V and 3 bases at J, with 12 bases between the two ends. The CDR3 spans 15 residues. Profiled with immunoSEQ multiplex PCR; TCRdb holds only in-frame clones, not every one. Here the sample spans 450,000 to 600,000 clones, around 90% being singletons.

This clonotype was obtained from a young woman who had recovered from COVID-19. The chain links TRBV6-1 to TRBJ2-7; TRBD2 might be the D (5 bases). Sequencing was done on a sample of PBMCs or T cells enriched from blood (not recorded which). The CDR3 spells CASSEALTRNYEQYF. The CDR3 bases are TGTGCCAGCAGTGAAGCGCTCACTAGAAACTACGAGCAGTACTTC.